This T cell receptor (beta chain) was sequenced in a study of blood T cell repertoires in COVID-19. Only in-frame clones appear in the TCRdb table, and some are missing; sequencing was by immunoSEQ multiplex PCR. In the table there are roughly 250,000 clones, approximately 83% of which are singletons. Germline lookup yields CDR1 SGHAT and CDR2 FQNNGV. Trimming cost V 5 bases and J 0 bases, with 14 bases left between them. There are 15 residues in the CDR3. Sequenced input: peripheral blood. The V and J genes are TRBV11-2 and TRBJ2-7; maybe TRBD1 (5 bases). This receptor was identified in a person in their 70s with COVID-19, enrolled during active disease. CDR3 amino acids: CASSAEDSYSYEQYF. CDR3 nucleotide sequence: TGTGCCAGCAGCGCCGAAGACAGCTACTCCTACGAGCAGTACTTC.